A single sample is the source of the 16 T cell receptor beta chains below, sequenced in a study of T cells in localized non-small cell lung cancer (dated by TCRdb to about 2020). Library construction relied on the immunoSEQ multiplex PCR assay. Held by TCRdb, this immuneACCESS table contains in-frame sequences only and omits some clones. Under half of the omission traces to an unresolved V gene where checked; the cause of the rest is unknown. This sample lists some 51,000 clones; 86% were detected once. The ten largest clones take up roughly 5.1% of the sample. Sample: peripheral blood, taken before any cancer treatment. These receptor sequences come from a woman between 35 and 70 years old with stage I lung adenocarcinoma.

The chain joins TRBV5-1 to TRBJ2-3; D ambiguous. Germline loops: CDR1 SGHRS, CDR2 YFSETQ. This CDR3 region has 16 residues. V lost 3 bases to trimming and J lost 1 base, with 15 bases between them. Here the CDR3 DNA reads TGCGCCAGCAGCTCGGAGTCGCGGCCGGGCACAGATACGCAGTATTTT. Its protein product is CASSSESRPGTDTQYF.

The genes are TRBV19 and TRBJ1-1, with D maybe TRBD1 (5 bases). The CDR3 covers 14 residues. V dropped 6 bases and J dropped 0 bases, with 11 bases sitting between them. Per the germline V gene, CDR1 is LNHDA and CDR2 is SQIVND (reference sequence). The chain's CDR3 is CASSSRVLNTEAFF. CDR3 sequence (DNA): TGTGCCAGTAGCTCCAGGGTCTTGAACACTGAAGCTTTCTTT.

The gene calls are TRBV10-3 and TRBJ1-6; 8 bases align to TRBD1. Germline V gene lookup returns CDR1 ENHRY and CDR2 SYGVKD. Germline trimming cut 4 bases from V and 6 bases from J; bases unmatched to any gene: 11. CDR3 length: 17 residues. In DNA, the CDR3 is TGTGCCATCAGTGCCAGGACAGGGAAGGCTTCTAATTCACCCCTCCACTTT. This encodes CAISARTGKASNSPLHF.

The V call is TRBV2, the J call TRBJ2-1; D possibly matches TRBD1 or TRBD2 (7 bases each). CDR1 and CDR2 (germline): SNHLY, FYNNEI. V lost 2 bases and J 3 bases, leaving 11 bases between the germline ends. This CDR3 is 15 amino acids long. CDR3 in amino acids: CASSESGDSYNEQFF. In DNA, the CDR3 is TGTGCCAGCAGTGAAAGCGGGGACAGCTACAATGAGCAGTTCTTC. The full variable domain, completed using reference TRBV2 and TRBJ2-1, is EPEVTQTPSHQVTQMGQEVILRCVPISNHLYFYWYRQILGQKVEFLVSFYNNEISEKSEIFDDQFSVERPDGSNFTLKIRSTKLEDSAMYFCASSESGDSYNEQFFGPGTRLTVL.

CDR3 residues: CASSSDSGGASYNEQFF. CDR3 bases: TGTGCCAGCAGCTCCGACAGCGGGGGGGCCTCCTACAATGAGCAGTTCTTC. The chain carries TRBV7-2 and TRBJ2-1; 10 bases line up with TRBD2. V shed 4 bases, J shed 0 bases, and the junction held 6 bases outside the gene matches. CDR3 size: 17 residues. Looked up from germline, CDR1 is SGHTA and CDR2 is FQGNSA. The entire variable domain, with the rest obtained from reference TRBV7-2 and TRBJ2-1, is as follows: GAGVSQSPSNKVTEKGKDVELRCDPISGHTALYWYRQSLGQGLEFLIYFQGNSAPDKSGLPSDRFSAERTGGSVSTLTIQRTQQEDSAVYLCASSSDSGGASYNEQFFGPGTRLTVL.

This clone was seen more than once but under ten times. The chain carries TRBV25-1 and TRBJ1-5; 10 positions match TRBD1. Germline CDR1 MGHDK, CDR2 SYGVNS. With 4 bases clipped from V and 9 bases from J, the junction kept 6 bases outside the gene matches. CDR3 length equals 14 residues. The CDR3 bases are TGTGCCAGCAGTGCGGGGACAGGGGTAAGGCCCCAGCATTTT. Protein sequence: CASSAGTGVRPQHF.

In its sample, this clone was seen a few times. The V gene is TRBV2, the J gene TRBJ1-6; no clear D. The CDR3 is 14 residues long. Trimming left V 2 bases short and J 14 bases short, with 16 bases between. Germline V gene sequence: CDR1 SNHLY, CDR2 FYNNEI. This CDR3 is CASSESPPPSSLHF. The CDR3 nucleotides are TGTGCCAGCAGTGAATCCCCCCCTCCGTCATCCCTCCACTTT.

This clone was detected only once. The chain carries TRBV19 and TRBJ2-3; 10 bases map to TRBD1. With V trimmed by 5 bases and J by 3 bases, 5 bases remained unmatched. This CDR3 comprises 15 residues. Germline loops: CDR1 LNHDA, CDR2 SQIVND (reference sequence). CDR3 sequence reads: CASSAGQGKTDTQYF. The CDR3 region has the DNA TGTGCCAGTAGTGCGGGACAGGGGAAAACAGATACGCAGTATTTT.

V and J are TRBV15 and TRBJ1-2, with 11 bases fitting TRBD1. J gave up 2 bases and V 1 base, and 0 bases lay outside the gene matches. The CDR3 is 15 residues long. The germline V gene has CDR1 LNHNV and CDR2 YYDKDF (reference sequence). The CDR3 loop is CATSRGTGGNYGYTF. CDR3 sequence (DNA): TGTGCCACCAGCAGAGGGACAGGGGGCAACTATGGCTACACCTTC.

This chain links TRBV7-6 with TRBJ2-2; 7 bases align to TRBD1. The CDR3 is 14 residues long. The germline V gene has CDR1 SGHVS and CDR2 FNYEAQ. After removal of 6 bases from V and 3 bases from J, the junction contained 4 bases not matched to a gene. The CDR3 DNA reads TGTGCCAGCAGTCCCGGGACAGACACCGGGGAGCTGTTTTTT. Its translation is CASSPGTDTGELFF. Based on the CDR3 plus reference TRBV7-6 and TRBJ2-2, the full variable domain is GAGVSQSPRYKVTKRGQDVALRCDPISGHVSLYWYRQALGQGPEFLTYFNYEAQQDKSGLPNDRFSAERPEGSISTLTIQRTEQRDSAMYRCASSPGTDTGELFFGEGSRLTVL.

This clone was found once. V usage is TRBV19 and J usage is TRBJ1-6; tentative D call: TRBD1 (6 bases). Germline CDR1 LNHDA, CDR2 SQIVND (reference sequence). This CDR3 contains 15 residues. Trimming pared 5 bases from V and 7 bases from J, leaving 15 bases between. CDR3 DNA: TGTGCCAGTAGTCAGCAACAGGGTCGGAATTCACCCCTCCACTTT. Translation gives CASSQQQGRNSPLHF.

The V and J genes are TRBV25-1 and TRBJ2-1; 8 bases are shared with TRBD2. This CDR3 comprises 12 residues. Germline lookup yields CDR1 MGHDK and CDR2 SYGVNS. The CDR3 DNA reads TGTGCATCGGGGGGGGCCCTTAATGAGCAGTTCTTC. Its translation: CASGGALNEQFF. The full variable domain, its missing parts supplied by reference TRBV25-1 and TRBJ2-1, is EADIYQTPRYLVIGTGKKITLECSQTMGHDKMYWYQQDPGMELHLIHYSYGVNSTEKGDLSSESTVSRIRTEHFPLTLESARPSHTSQYLCASGGALNEQFFGPGTRLTVL.

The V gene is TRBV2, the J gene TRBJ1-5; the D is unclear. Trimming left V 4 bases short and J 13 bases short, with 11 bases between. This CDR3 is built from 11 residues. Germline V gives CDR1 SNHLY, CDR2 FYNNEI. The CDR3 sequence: CASSVLQTQHF. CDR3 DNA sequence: TGTGCCAGCAGTGTACTTCAAACACAGCATTTT. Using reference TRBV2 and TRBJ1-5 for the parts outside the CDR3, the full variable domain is EPEVTQTPSHQVTQMGQEVILRCVPISNHLYFYWYRQILGQKVEFLVSFYNNEISEKSEIFDDQFSVERPDGSNFTLKIRSTKLEDSAMYFCASSVLQTQHFGDGTRLSIL.

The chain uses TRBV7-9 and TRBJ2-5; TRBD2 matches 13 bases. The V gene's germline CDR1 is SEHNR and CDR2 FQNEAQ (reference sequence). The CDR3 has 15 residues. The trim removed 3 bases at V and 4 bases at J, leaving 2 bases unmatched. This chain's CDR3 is CASSFWTSGRETQYF. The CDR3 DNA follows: TGTGCCAGCAGCTTCTGGACTAGCGGGAGAGAGACCCAGTACTTC.

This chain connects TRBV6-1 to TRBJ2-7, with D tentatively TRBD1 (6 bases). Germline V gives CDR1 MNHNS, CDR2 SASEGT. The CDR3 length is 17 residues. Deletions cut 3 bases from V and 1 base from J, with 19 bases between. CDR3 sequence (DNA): TGTGCCAGCAGTGAGACTCTACAGGGAATAGGGTCCTACGAGCAGTACTTC. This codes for CASSETLQGIGSYEQYF.

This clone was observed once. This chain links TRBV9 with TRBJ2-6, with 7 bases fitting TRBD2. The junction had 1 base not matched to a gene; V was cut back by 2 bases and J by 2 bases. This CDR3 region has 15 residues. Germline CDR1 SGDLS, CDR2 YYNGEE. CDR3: CASSVGGAGANVLTF. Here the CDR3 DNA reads TGTGCCAGCAGCGTTGGGGGGGCTGGGGCCAACGTCCTGACTTTC.